These 19 T cell receptor beta chains originate from one sample sequenced in a study of cytomegalovirus exposure and HLA in healthy donors. Generated by immunoSEQ multiplex PCR, the TCRdb table keeps only in-frame clones and is missing some. The profile shows some 150,000 clones, more than 70% of them singletons. Material: PBMCs. All receptors derive from a human donor in good health.

This chain connects TRBV27 to TRBJ2-1; 10 bases match TRBD2. The V gene's germline CDR1 is MNHEY and CDR2 SMNVEV (reference sequence). The V segment lost 8 bases and the J segment 4 bases; nucleotides outside the gene matches: 2. This CDR3 contains 13 residues. CDR3 DNA sequence: TGTGCCAGCGGACTAGCGGTTTACAATGAGCAGTTCTTC. Translation: CASGLAVYNEQFF.

The chain's CDR3 is CASSEVGEAYGYTF. In DNA, the CDR3 is TGTGCCAGCAGTGAAGTAGGGGAGGCGTATGGCTACACCTTC. The genes are TRBV2 and TRBJ1-2; perhaps TRBD1 as D (5 bases). V dropped 1 base and J dropped 5 bases, with 11 bases sitting between them. The CDR3 totals 14 residues. Germline V lookup: CDR1 SNHLY, CDR2 FYNNEI.

The chain employs TRBV2 and TRBJ1-5; the D gene is possibly TRBD1 (5 bases). This CDR3 has 15 residues. V gave up 2 bases and J gave up 0 bases, with 8 bases separating them. Germline V gives CDR1 SNHLY, CDR2 FYNNEI. CDR3: CASSETGLSNQPQHF. DNA for the CDR3: TGTGCCAGCAGTGAAACAGGTCTTAGCAATCAGCCCCAGCATTTT.

The chain is built from TRBV7-2 and TRBJ1-5; D not resolved. The CDR3 totals 15 residues. The germline V and J ends were trimmed by 5 bases and 0 bases, with 11 bases remaining between them. Germline CDR1 is SGHTA and CDR2 is FQGNSA. CDR3 loop: CASSPSHGSNQPQHF. CDR3 in DNA: TGTGCCAGCAGCCCCAGTCATGGTAGCAATCAGCCCCAGCATTTT.

The rearrangement links TRBV2 to TRBJ2-3; D is perhaps TRBD1 (6 bases). Trimming took off 6 bases at V and 4 bases at J, with 11 bases between the two ends. This CDR3 comprises 13 residues. Per the germline V gene, CDR1 is SNHLY and CDR2 is FYNNEI. The CDR3 sequence: CASSEGVADTQYF. CDR3 nucleotide sequence: TGTGCCAGCAGCGAGGGGGTGGCAGATACGCAGTATTTT.

V gene TRBV5-1 combines with J gene TRBJ2-2; possibly TRBD1 for D (6 bases). Germline lookup yields CDR1 SGHRS and CDR2 YFSETQ. This CDR3 has 15 residues. V lost 0 bases and J 3 bases, leaving 9 bases between the germline ends. In DNA, the CDR3 is TGCGCCAGCAGCTTGGTTACAGGGTACACCGGGGAGCTGTTTTTT. It translates to CASSLVTGYTGELFF.

The rearrangement links TRBV27 to TRBJ2-7; 10 nucleotides agree with TRBD1. The CDR3 spans 15 residues. CDR1 is MNHEY, CDR2 SMNVEV, per germline (reference sequence). The V segment lost 5 bases and the J segment 7 bases; nucleotides outside the gene matches: 11. The CDR3 spells CASSPRDRGTKEQYF. The CDR3 DNA reads TGTGCCAGCAGTCCCCGGGACAGGGGTACTAAGGAGCAGTACTTC.

The chain is built from TRBV11-2 and TRBJ2-3, with D unresolved. The CDR3 totals 11 residues. V lost 5 bases to trimming and J lost 5 bases, with 5 bases between them. In germline, CDR1 is SGHAT, CDR2 FQNNGV. The CDR3 DNA is TGTGCCAGCAGCCAATTAGATACGCAGTATTTT. It is translated as CASSQLDTQYF.

This chain uses TRBV25-1 with TRBJ1-1; 7 nucleotides align to TRBD1. Losses at the gene ends were 3 bases for V and 3 bases for J; bases not matched to a gene: 7. This CDR3 is 15 amino acids long. CDR1 and CDR2 from the germline V gene are MGHDK and SYGVNS. CDR3 coding DNA: TGTGCCAGCAGTGAGGCCAGGGGGGTGGACACTGAAGCTTTCTTT. Amino acids: CASSEARGVDTEAFF.

CDR3 sequence: CASSLEGGRGANQPQHF. The CDR3 nucleotides are TGTGCCAGCAGCTTAGAGGGGGGCAGGGGGGCCAATCAGCCCCAGCATTTT. V is TRBV7-9 and J is TRBJ1-5, with TRBD1 identical over 7 bases. The V gene's germline CDR1 is SEHNR and CDR2 FQNEAQ (reference sequence). V lost 1 base and J lost 3; bases outside the gene matches: 9. This CDR3 comprises 17 residues. The full variable domain, completed using reference TRBV7-9 and TRBJ1-5, is DTGVSQNPRHKITKRGQNVTFRCDPISEHNRLYWYRQTLGQGPEFLTYFQNEAQLEKSRLLSDRFSAERPKGSFSTLEIQRTEQGDSAMYLCASSLEGGRGANQPQHFGDGTRLSIL.

This rearrangement joins TRBV5-1 to TRBJ1-6; 8 bases align to TRBD1. V was pared by 0 bases and J by 7 bases, with 3 bases of the junction left unmatched. From germline, CDR1 is SGHRS and CDR2 YFSETQ. This CDR3 region has 15 residues. CDR3 region: CASSLGTGRNSPLHF. CDR3 sequence (DNA): TGCGCCAGCAGCTTGGGGACAGGGAGAAATTCACCCCTCCACTTT.

This clone was recorded only once. The chain couples TRBV6-1 to TRBJ1-1; TRBD1 is a possible D gene (5 bases). With 1 base removed from V and 1 base from J, the gap between germline ends came to 7 bases. Germline values: CDR1 MNHNS, CDR2 SASEGT. The CDR3 totals 14 residues. The CDR3 region is CASSEGGANTEAFF. The CDR3, as DNA: TGTGCCAGCAGTGAAGGGGGCGCGAACACTGAAGCTTTCTTT.

V gene TRBV18 combines with J gene TRBJ2-7; tentatively, D is TRBD1 (6 bases). Trimming left V 4 bases short and J 1 base short, with 11 bases between. The CDR3 is made up of 14 amino acids. Per the germline V gene, CDR1 is KGHSH and CDR2 is LQKENI. CDR3 amino acids: CASSRQDRSYEQYF. DNA for the CDR3: TGTGCCAGCTCACGACAGGACAGATCCTACGAGCAGTACTTC.

In DNA, the CDR3 is TGTGCCAGCAGGGCCATGGGACAGGGAAACACCATATATTTT. Residues: CASRAMGQGNTIYF. The chain employs TRBV11-2 and TRBJ1-3; TRBD1 agrees at 7 bases. The V gene's germline CDR1 is SGHAT and CDR2 FQNNGV. With V trimmed by 6 bases and J by 4 bases, 6 bases remained unmatched. The CDR3 contains 14 residues.

The chain links TRBV7-9 to TRBJ1-2, with 9 positions matching TRBD1. Germline assignment: CDR1 SEHNR and CDR2 FQNEAQ (reference sequence). The length of the CDR3 is 16 residues. V lost 5 bases, J lost 6 bases, and 13 bases stayed unmatched. CDR3 nucleotides: TGTGCCAGCAGCCCACAGTTTGGACAGGGGCCCGATGGCTACACCTTC. Amino acid sequence: CASSPQFGQGPDGYTF.

The gene calls are TRBV21-1 and TRBJ1-6; the DNA was not used to check the table's D call, TRBD1. TRBV21-1 is reported as a pseudogene. The CDR3 is made up of 15 amino acids. The CDR3 coding sequence is TGTGCCAGCCTGGCAGGGAAACCCCCAGGATCACCCCTCCACTTT. Its protein product is CASLAGKPPGSPLHF.

A single count supports this clone. V gene TRBV28 combines with J gene TRBJ2-7, with a weak D call TRBD2 (7 bases). Trimming left V 3 bases short and J 5 bases short, with 17 bases between. CDR1 is MDHEN and CDR2 is SYDVKM in the germline V gene. There are 15 residues in the CDR3. Here the CDR3 reads CASSFVGRGFHEQYF. The CDR3 DNA reads TGTGCCAGCAGTTTTGTAGGGAGGGGGTTCCACGAGCAGTACTTC.

The chain carries TRBV5-4 and TRBJ2-3; no clear D. Germline V gene lookup returns CDR1 SGHNT and CDR2 YYREEE (reference sequence). The CDR3 is 11 amino acids. Trimming shortened V by 1 base and J by 6 bases, and 3 bases separated the two germline ends. The CDR3 reads CASSLLDTQYF. The CDR3 bases are TGTGCCAGCAGCTTGCTGGATACGCAGTATTTT.

V and J are TRBV2 and TRBJ1-3; D not resolved. Per the germline V gene, CDR1 is SNHLY and CDR2 is FYNNEI. The CDR3 is 12 amino acids. Trimming left V 3 bases short and J 3 bases short, with 3 bases between. In DNA, the CDR3 is TGTGCCAGCAGTGATAATGGAAACACCATATATTTT. Protein product: CASSDNGNTIYF.